The sequence of this T cell receptor (beta chain) was determined in a study of cytomegalovirus exposure and HLA in healthy donors. General observations from the study: A later analysis found TCR association rates differed by HLA locus, highest for DRB1 and lowest for HLA-C. Serostatus for CMV was the only available immune exposure information. As a later analysis showed, several of the most significant clusters appeared to be linked to common viral pathogens. In a later analysis, productive TCRs from donors in an Asian-associated ancestry cluster reportedly carried fewer N-insertions than the cohort mean.

V lost 5 bases, J lost 1 base, and 7 bases stayed unmatched. The CDR3 length is 15 residues. CDR1 and CDR2 from the germline V gene are PRHDT and FYEKMQ (reference sequence). The PCR employed 60 Vbeta primers together with 13 Jbeta primers. Generated by immunoSEQ multiplex PCR, the TCRdb table keeps only in-frame clones and is missing some. The data contain tens of thousands of clones, more than 70% of them seen just once; the ten biggest clones take up 4% to 5.5%. As to this clone: Its antigen is undetermined.

This clonotype was sampled from a male donor in good health and CMV-seropositive. This chain uses TRBV13 with TRBJ2-7, with TRBD1 matching over 8 bases. Material for sequencing was PBMCs. Here the CDR3 DNA reads TGTGCCAGCAGCCCAGGGACAGGAGATTCCTACGAGCAGTACTTC. Protein product: CASSPGTGDSYEQYF.